The T cell receptor beta chain described here comes from a study of monozygotic twins with inflammatory bowel disease. Study-wide findings and caveats: Possibly reflecting limited power, no difference in repertoire similarity was found between concordant and discordant twins. Cells of different T cell subtypes could not be told apart. Researchers report that IBD patients shared fewer clonotypes with others than healthy twins, especially amid disease activity. Healthy co-twins, by inverse Simpson, had higher TCRbeta diversity than their siblings with IBD.

The CDR3 spans 15 residues. CDR1 is PRHDT and CDR2 is FYEKMQ in the germline V gene (reference sequence). TCRdb re-called the 5' RACE reads; every CDR3 protein appears as one record, without DNA. The table lists under 150,000 distinct CDR3 sequences. About this clonotype itself: Its antigen is not identified.

This sequence was found in a human donor with ulcerative colitis or Crohn's disease, or a healthy co-twin of an affected twin (not recorded which). Sequencing was carried out using blood. This chain joins TRBV13 and TRBJ1-5. The CDR3 spells CASSSGGYSNQPQHF. The complete variable domain, with remaining parts taken from reference TRBV13 and TRBJ1-5, reads AAGVIQSPRHLIKEKRETATLKCYPIPRHDTVYWYQQGPGQDPQFLISFYEKMQSDKGSIPDRFSAQQFSDYHSELNMSSLELGDSALYFCASSSGGYSNQPQHFGDGTRLSIL.